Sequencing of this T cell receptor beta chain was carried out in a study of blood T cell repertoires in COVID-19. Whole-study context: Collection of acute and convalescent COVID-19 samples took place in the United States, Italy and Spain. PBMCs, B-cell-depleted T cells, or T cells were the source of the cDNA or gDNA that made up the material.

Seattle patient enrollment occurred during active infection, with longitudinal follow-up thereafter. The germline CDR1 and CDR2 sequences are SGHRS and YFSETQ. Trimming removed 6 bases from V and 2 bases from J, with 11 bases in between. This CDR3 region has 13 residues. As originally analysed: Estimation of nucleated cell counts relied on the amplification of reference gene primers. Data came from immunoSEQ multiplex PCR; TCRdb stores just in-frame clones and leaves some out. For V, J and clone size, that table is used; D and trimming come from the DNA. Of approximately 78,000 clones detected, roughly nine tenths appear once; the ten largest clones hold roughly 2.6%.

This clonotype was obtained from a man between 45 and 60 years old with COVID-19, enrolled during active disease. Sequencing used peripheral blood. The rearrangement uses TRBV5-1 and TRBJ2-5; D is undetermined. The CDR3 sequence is CASKSSVQETQYF. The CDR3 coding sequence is TGCGCCAGCAAATCCAGCGTACAAGAGACCCAGTACTTC. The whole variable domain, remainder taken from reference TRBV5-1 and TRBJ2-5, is KAGVTQTPRYLIKTRGQQVTLSCSPISGHRSVSWYQQTPGQGLQFLFEYFSETQRNKGNFPGRFSGRQFSNSRSEMNVSTLELGDSALYLCASKSSVQETQYFGPGTRLLVL.